The 27 T cell receptor beta chains reported below all come from one sample, sequenced in a study of shared T cell receptors in the human thymus. The method was immunoSEQ multiplex PCR; TCRdb's version includes in-frame clones alone and lacks a portion of them. This table holds 500,000 to 750,000 clones, around nine tenths found once. These data were also filed under a second study, of human thymus T cells.

The specimen was thymocytes. The receptors were sampled from a boy younger than two with a congenital heart defect.

This clone was seen a single time. The chain employs TRBV11-3 and TRBJ1-1; D remains unclear. Germline V gives CDR1 SGHNT, CDR2 YENEEA. The length of the CDR3 is 14 residues. V was clipped by 4 bases and J by 1 base, with 10 bases between them. The CDR3 region has the DNA TGTGCCAGCAGCTGGACTTTTACGAACACTGAAGCTTTCTTT. It translates to CASSWTFTNTEAFF.

The CDR3 nucleotides are TGTGCCAGCAGCTTAGCAGCGGGAGTTTTGAATGAGCAGTTCTTC. Amino acids: CASSLAAGVLNEQFF. The rearrangement joins TRBV11-2 to TRBJ2-1; 8 positions agree with TRBD2. The CDR3 consists of 15 residues. CDR1 and CDR2 from the germline V gene are SGHAT and FQNNGV. Germline trimming cut 1 base from V and 7 bases from J; bases unmatched to any gene: 6.

The genes are TRBV2 and TRBJ1-2, with TRBD1 as a possible D gene (5 bases). The CDR3 length is 15 residues. V was cut by 5 bases and J by 3 bases, with 16 bases left in between. The germline gives CDR1 SNHLY, CDR2 FYNNEI. The chain's CDR3 is CASSPWGGRDYGYTF. The CDR3 coding sequence is TGTGCCAGCAGTCCTTGGGGCGGGAGGGACTATGGCTACACCTTC.

J is TRBJ2-3 and V is TRBV5-1, with D tentatively TRBD1 (6 bases). Trimming stripped 4 bases from V and 3 bases from J, with 12 bases between. This CDR3 is 14 amino acids long. Germline V CDR1 and CDR2: SGHRS, YFSETQ. CDR3 sequence (DNA): TGCGCCAGCAGCGAGGGTGGACAGACAGATACGCAGTATTTT. It specifies CASSEGGQTDTQYF.

This chain joins TRBV27 and TRBJ2-7; D perhaps matches TRBD2 (5 bases). From germline, CDR1 is MNHEY and CDR2 SMNVEV (reference sequence). V shed 7 bases and J shed 7 bases, with 17 bases lying between them. The CDR3 is made up of 13 amino acids. The CDR3 nucleotides are TGTGCCAGCATAGGGCTAGCCCCGGGGGAGCAGTACTTC. Amino acids: CASIGLAPGEQYF.

The V call is TRBV14, the J call TRBJ1-4; TRBD1 is a possible D gene (5 bases). Germline CDR1 SGHDN, CDR2 FVKESK. V was cut by 3 bases and J by 7 bases, with 18 bases left in between. The CDR3 extends over 16 amino acids. The CDR3 DNA reads as TGTGCCAGCAGCCAGGGATCAGGAGGGGTTAGTGAAAAACTGTTTTTT. This codes for CASSQGSGGVSEKLFF.

The CDR3 is CTSSHPPRRLALEQYF. The CDR3 DNA reads TGCACCAGCAGCCACCCCCCCCGGAGACTAGCACTCGAGCAGTACTTC. The rearrangement joins TRBV1 to TRBJ2-7; the table's D call, TRBD2, has no DNA check behind it. TRBV1 is labeled a pseudogene. The CDR3 totals 16 residues.

Of note for this clone: Germline and junction disagree at one end, which may indicate a read error. V usage is TRBV7-7 and J usage is TRBJ2-2; 7 nucleotides match TRBD1. CDR3 size: 17 residues. Looked up from germline, CDR1 is SSHAT and CDR2 is FNYEAQ (reference sequence). Here the CDR3 reads CASSSVQGTANTGELFF. The CDR3 coding sequence is TGTGCTAGCAGCTCCGTTCAAGGGACAGCGAACACCGGGGAGCTGTTTTTT.

V is TRBV11-2 and J is TRBJ1-4, with D possibly TRBD1 on 5 matching bases. The ends were cut back, 4 bases at V and 0 bases at J, with 12 bases in the middle. CDR3 length: 16 residues. The V gene's germline CDR1 is SGHAT and CDR2 FQNNGV. Written as DNA, the CDR3 is TGTGCCAGCAGCTCCTACGGGGGTGCAACTAATGAAAAACTGTTTTTT. Protein sequence: CASSSYGGATNEKLFF.

V and J are TRBV5-6 and TRBJ2-4; maybe TRBD1 (6 bases). CDR1 and CDR2 from the germline V gene are SGHDT and YYEEEE. V lost 5 bases and J lost 0, with 15 bases in between. The CDR3 totals 16 residues. The CDR3: CASSFPGHKAKNIQYF. CDR3 coding DNA: TGTGCCAGCAGTTTTCCGGGACACAAAGCCAAAAACATTCAGTACTTC.

The V and J genes are TRBV4-3 and TRBJ2-2; tentatively, D is TRBD2 (7 bases). V shed 2 bases and J shed 5 bases, with 12 bases lying between them. CDR1 is LGHNA and CDR2 is YSLEER in the germline V gene. This CDR3 has 15 residues. CDR3 DNA: TGCGCCAGCAGCCAACGGGGGGCGGATACCGGGGAGCTGTTTTTT. This translates into CASSQRGADTGELFF.

This clone was recorded a few times. The CDR3 region has the DNA TGCGCCAGCAGCTGGCCGCGACAGGGGCCCAACGAGCAGTACTTC. It codes for CASSWPRQGPNEQYF. The rearrangement links TRBV5-1 to TRBJ2-7, with TRBD1 matching 8 bases. With V trimmed by 3 bases and J by 5 bases, 10 bases remained unmatched. This CDR3 is built from 15 residues. CDR1 is SGHRS, CDR2 YFSETQ, per germline.

This chain links TRBV12-5 with TRBJ1-1; no clear D. Germline assignment: CDR1 LGHNT and CDR2 FRNRAP. The ends were cut back, 6 bases at V and 3 bases at J, with 8 bases in the middle. The CDR3 loop spans 12 amino acids. This CDR3 is CASGEGDTEAFF. The DNA for the CDR3 is TGTGCTAGTGGGGAGGGAGACACTGAAGCTTTCTTT.

The rearrangement uses TRBV23-1 and TRBJ2-3; the match to TRBD2 covers 8 bases. TRBV23-1 is flagged as an ORF with uncertain function. This CDR3 has 17 residues. Trimming cost V 5 bases and J 1 base; bases outside gene matches: 11. CDR3 region: CASSCYSGGRGTDTQYF. CDR3 DNA: TGCGCCAGCAGTTGTTACTCGGGAGGGCGGGGCACAGATACGCAGTATTTT.

The chain joins TRBV28 to TRBJ2-2; the match to TRBD2 covers 7 bases. The CDR3 runs to 17 residues. Germline V gene sequence: CDR1 MDHEN, CDR2 SYDVKM. With V trimmed by 3 bases and J by 3 bases, 10 bases remained unmatched. CDR3: CASSFLGRERYTGELFF. The CDR3 DNA follows: TGTGCCAGCAGTTTCTTAGGGCGGGAGCGGTACACCGGGGAGCTGTTTTTT.

J is TRBJ2-2 and V is TRBV7-2, with D perhaps TRBD1 (5 bases). Trimming took 5 bases from V and 0 from J, leaving 10 bases between them. In germline, CDR1 is SGHTA, CDR2 FQGNSA. The CDR3 extends over 15 amino acids. The CDR3 DNA is TGTGCCAGCAGCCGTACGACAGCGAACACCGGGGAGCTGTTTTTT. Protein product: CASSRTTANTGELFF.

This clone appeared a single time. This sequence joins TRBV6-1 and TRBJ2-1; 11 nucleotides agree with TRBD2. This CDR3 spans 15 amino acids. J was trimmed by 8 bases and V by 7 bases; bases with no gene match: 10. Germline V gene sequence: CDR1 MNHNS, CDR2 SASEGT. The CDR3 reads CASNPVAGGPHEQFF. CDR3 nucleotide sequence: TGTGCCAGCAACCCAGTAGCGGGAGGGCCCCATGAGCAGTTCTTC.

The genes are TRBV19 and TRBJ1-2; 10 positions agree with TRBD1. CDR1 LNHDA and CDR2 SQIVND come from the germline V gene (reference sequence). The CDR3 loop spans 13 amino acids. V shed 3 bases, J shed 8 bases, and the junction held 3 bases outside the gene matches. The CDR3, as DNA: TGTGCCAGTAGTATGGAGACAGGGGGCGGCTACACCTTC. This sequence encodes CASSMETGGGYTF. The full variable domain, in which reference TRBV19 and TRBJ1-2 provide the parts outside the CDR3, is DGGITQSPKYLFRKEGQNVTLSCEQNLNHDAMYWYRQDPGQGLRLIYYSQIVNDFQKGDIAEGYSVSREKKESFPLTVTSAQKNPTAFYLCASSMETGGGYTFGSGTRLTVV.

V and J are TRBV6-5 and TRBJ2-2, with unresolved D. V lost 8 bases to trimming and J lost 6 bases, with 10 bases between them. CDR1 MNHEY and CDR2 SVGAGI come from the germline V gene. CDR3 size: 12 residues. CDR3 in DNA: TGTGCCAGCGGCGTAGAGGCCGGGGAGCTGTTTTTT. Translation: CASGVEAGELFF.

The CDR3 region is CASSLASVPYEQYF. CDR3 coding DNA: TGTGCCAGCAGCTTGGCTAGCGTGCCCTACGAGCAGTACTTC. This chain uses TRBV7-2 with TRBJ2-7, with a weak D call TRBD2 (6 bases). Germline V CDR1 and CDR2: SGHTA, FQGNSA. CDR3 length equals 14 residues. Trimming left V 3 bases short and J 2 bases short, with 11 bases between. The entire variable domain, with the rest obtained from reference TRBV7-2 and TRBJ2-7, is as follows: GAGVSQSPSNKVTEKGKDVELRCDPISGHTALYWYRQSLGQGLEFLIYFQGNSAPDKSGLPSDRFSAERTGGSVSTLTIQRTQQEDSAVYLCASSLASVPYEQYFGPGTRLTVT.

The chain recombines TRBV10-1 with TRBJ2-2; perhaps TRBD2 as D (5 bases). V lost 5 bases and J 7 bases, leaving 11 bases between the germline ends. This CDR3 contains 13 residues. Germline loops: CDR1 WNHNN, CDR2 SYGVQD (reference sequence). Here the CDR3 DNA reads TGCGCCAGCAGTTCCTCGGGATTCGGGGAGCTGTTTTTT. Translation gives CASSSSGFGELFF.

This clone has a handful of counts. The rearrangement links TRBV19 to TRBJ2-5; tentative D call: TRBD1 (6 bases). V was cut by 7 bases and J by 6 bases, with 18 bases left in between. The CDR3 runs to 14 residues. Germline values: CDR1 LNHDA, CDR2 SQIVND (reference sequence). In DNA form, the CDR3 reads TGTGCCAGTACCCCACAGGGAAGGAGTAAGACCCAGTACTTC. Translating gives CASTPQGRSKTQYF.

In this sample, this clone turned up once. CDR3 sequence: CASSRGGKNTEAFF. The CDR3 region has the DNA TGTGCCAGCAGCAGAGGGGGAAAAAACACTGAAGCTTTCTTT. V is TRBV11-1 and J is TRBJ1-1, with D possibly TRBD1 on 6 matching bases. Germline loops: CDR1 SGHAT, CDR2 FQDESV (reference sequence). Trimming pared 5 bases from V and 2 bases from J, leaving 12 bases between. The CDR3 spans 14 residues.

This chain links TRBV5-1 with TRBJ2-7, with TRBD2 identical over 12 bases. Losses at the gene ends were 4 bases for V and 4 bases for J; bases not matched to a gene: 9. Germline assignment: CDR1 SGHRS and CDR2 YFSETQ. This CDR3 spans 16 amino acids. CDR3 sequence: CASSPPRTSGIYEQYF. CDR3 DNA: TGCGCCAGCAGCCCGCCCAGGACTAGCGGGATTTACGAGCAGTACTTC.

The chain uses TRBV7-2 and TRBJ1-3; TRBD1 might be the D (5 bases). V was shortened by 3 bases and J by 1 base, with 19 bases between the two germline ends. The CDR3 has 18 residues. The germline gives CDR1 SGHTA, CDR2 FQGNSA. CDR3 coding DNA: TGTGCCAGCAGCTTGGCCCGGACACTCCCTGGATCTGGAAACACCATATATTTT. Amino acid sequence: CASSLARTLPGSGNTIYF.

The chain joins TRBV2 to TRBJ2-5; D remains ambiguous. The J call may be incorrect, as the DNA end agrees better with TRBJ2-7. This CDR3 has 14 residues. Germline V gene sequence: CDR1 SNHLY, CDR2 FYNNEI. The CDR3 loop reads CASSEGASSYEQYF. In DNA, the CDR3 is TGTGCCAGCAGTGAAGGGGCCAGCTCCTACGAGCAGTACTTC.

V and J are TRBV6-1 and TRBJ1-5; TRBD1 is a possible D gene (5 bases). The ends were cut back, 6 bases at V and 1 base at J, with 13 bases in the middle. Germline CDR1 MNHNS, CDR2 SASEGT. CDR3 length: 15 amino acids. The DNA for the CDR3 is TGTGCCAGCAGACTACCAGGGAGGAGCAATCAGCCCCAGCATTTT. The encoded protein is CASRLPGRSNQPQHF.